Presented here are 31 T cell receptor beta chains from one specimen sequenced in a study of shared clonotypes between healthy human individuals. Produced via immunoSEQ multiplex PCR; TCRdb's table is partial and in-frame only. The sample yields some 1.5 million clones, around 97% seen once. Material: naive CD4+ T cells sorted from blood. Described subset: CD45RA+ positively selected. These receptor sequences come from a man aged 25 to 45 in good health.

This rearrangement joins TRBV14 to TRBJ2-7; a weak D match, TRBD2 (7 bases). CDR3 size: 15 residues. The germline CDR1 and CDR2 sequences are SGHDN and FVKESK. V dropped 0 bases and J dropped 4 bases, with 13 bases sitting between them. The CDR3 sequence is CASSQDGRGWYEQYF. The CDR3 DNA reads as TGTGCCAGCAGCCAAGATGGGAGGGGGTGGTACGAGCAGTACTTC.

The chain recombines TRBV19 with TRBJ2-1, with TRBD2 matching 10 bases. The CDR3 totals 13 residues. Losses at the gene ends were 4 bases for V and 16 bases for J; bases not matched to a gene: 10. Looked up from germline, CDR1 is LNHDA and CDR2 is SQIVND (reference sequence). The CDR3 protein is CASSKGYGLAVFF. CDR3 sequence (DNA): TGTGCCAGTAGTAAAGGTTACGGACTAGCGGTTTTCTTC.

The chain links TRBV5-1 to TRBJ2-5, with a tentative D call TRBD1 (5 bases). V was clipped by 2 bases and J by 2 bases, with 7 bases between them. CDR3 length: 13 residues. Germline loops: CDR1 SGHRS, CDR2 YFSETQ. The CDR3 loop is CASSFDRQETQYF. CDR3 DNA: TGCGCCAGCAGCTTCGACAGACAAGAGACCCAGTACTTC.

V gene TRBV6-5 combines with J gene TRBJ2-1, with D unresolved. Per germline, CDR1 MNHEY and CDR2 SVGAGI. With 6 bases removed from V and 4 bases from J, the gap between germline ends came to 10 bases. The CDR3 has 13 amino acids. The CDR3 protein is CASRTLWYNEQFF. DNA of the CDR3: TGTGCCAGCAGAACCTTATGGTACAATGAGCAGTTCTTC.

The V and J genes are TRBV19 and TRBJ2-2; 8 bases align to TRBD2. The CDR3 is 13 residues long. Unmatched junction bases numbered 1, after V lost 6 bases and J lost 4 bases. From germline, CDR1 is LNHDA and CDR2 SQIVND (reference sequence). This CDR3 reads CASSGRGTGELFF. CDR3 DNA sequence: TGTGCCAGTAGCGGGAGGGGCACCGGGGAGCTGTTTTTT.

CDR3 sequence (DNA): TGTGCCAGCAGTAAGATTCTACAGGGTGATACGCAGTATTTT. It codes for CASSKILQGDTQYF. The V and J genes are TRBV2 and TRBJ2-3; a possible D gene is TRBD1 (6 bases). Trimming cost V 5 bases and J 6 bases, with 15 bases left between them. The CDR3 extends over 14 amino acids. Germline V lookup: CDR1 SNHLY, CDR2 FYNNEI.

This clone was recorded only once. The same CDR3 is also encoded by other DNA sequences in this sample. The chain is built from TRBV25-1 and TRBJ1-2; D is unclear. CDR1 and CDR2 (germline): MGHDK, SYGVNS. The CDR3 runs 13 residues. The ends were cut back, 3 bases at V and 2 bases at J, with 7 bases in the middle. The CDR3 DNA is TGTGCCAGCAGTGATCCATTCAACTATGGCTACACCTTC. The encoded protein is CASSDPFNYGYTF.

The chain employs TRBV6-1 and TRBJ2-2, with TRBD2 as a possible D gene (5 bases). This CDR3 region has 13 residues. Trimming took 8 bases from V and 10 from J, leaving 17 bases between them. Germline CDR1 MNHNS, CDR2 SASEGT. CDR3 bases: TGTGCCAGCTCCTCTGGAGGAGGTGAGGAGCTGTTTTTT. Translating gives CASSSGGGEELFF.

The chain recombines TRBV5-4 with TRBJ2-3; D remains unclear. Trimming took 2 bases from V and 1 from J, leaving 17 bases between them. The CDR3 loop spans 17 amino acids. The germline gives CDR1 SGHNT, CDR2 YYREEE (reference sequence). The CDR3 region is CASSLGPDRHGTDTQYF. CDR3 bases: TGTGCCAGCAGCTTAGGCCCAGACCGACACGGCACAGATACGCAGTATTTT. Based on the CDR3 plus reference TRBV5-4 and TRBJ2-3, the full variable domain is ETGVTQSPTHLIKTRGQQVTLRCSSQSGHNTVSWYQQALGQGPQFIFQYYREEENGRGNFPPRFSGLQFPNYSSELNVNALELDDSALYLCASSLGPDRHGTDTQYFGPGTRLTVL.

Here the CDR3 DNA reads TGTGCCAGTAGTGGGACAGGGAGAAACACCGGGGAGCTGTTTTTT. This translates into CASSGTGRNTGELFF. The V gene is TRBV19, the J gene TRBJ2-2; 9 bases fit TRBD1. After removal of 5 bases from V and 2 bases from J, the junction contained 3 bases not matched to a gene. The germline gives CDR1 LNHDA, CDR2 SQIVND (reference sequence). This CDR3 has 15 amino acids.

The chain combines TRBV28 with TRBJ2-7; D perhaps matches TRBD2 (6 bases). With 6 bases removed from V and 2 bases from J, the gap between germline ends came to 8 bases. From germline, CDR1 is MDHEN and CDR2 SYDVKM. The CDR3 is made up of 12 amino acids. The CDR3 loop is CASRKRAYEQYF. The DNA of the CDR3 is TGTGCCAGCAGAAAGCGGGCCTACGAGCAGTACTTC.

Concerning this clone: The same CDR3 is also encoded by other DNA sequences in this sample. The CDR3 region has the DNA TGTGCCAGCAGTAAGCGGGAGCTTACAGATACGCAGTATTTT. Translating gives CASSKRELTDTQYF. The chain carries TRBV7-9 and TRBJ2-3; 8 nucleotides align to TRBD2. Germline loops: CDR1 SEHNR, CDR2 FQNEAQ (reference sequence). Trimming at V came to 6 bases and at J to 3 bases, leaving 5 bases not matched to a gene. This CDR3 region has 14 residues.

About this clone itself: Other DNA sequences from this sample encode an identical CDR3 as well. V gene TRBV5-4 combines with J gene TRBJ1-3; D gene ambiguous. Looked up from germline, CDR1 is SGHNT and CDR2 is YYREEE (reference sequence). V was shortened by 0 bases and J by 4 bases, with 5 bases between the two germline ends. The CDR3 runs to 13 residues. For the CDR3, the DNA is TGTGCCAGCAGCTTGGGGCAGGGAAACACCATATATTTT. Translation: CASSLGQGNTIYF.

V usage is TRBV28 and J usage is TRBJ1-1, with TRBD1 matching over 8 bases. The CDR3 is made up of 16 amino acids. The V gene end was trimmed by 6 bases and the J gene end by 1 base; junction bases not matched to a gene: 10. Germline CDR1 reads MDHEN; CDR2 reads SYDVKM. The CDR3 here is CASSPTRTGRNTEAFF. The CDR3, as DNA: TGTGCCAGCAGCCCTACTCGGACAGGGCGGAACACTGAAGCTTTCTTT.

The chain is built from TRBV7-8 and TRBJ1-2, with D possibly TRBD1 on 6 matching bases. The CDR3 has 13 amino acids. CDR1 is SGHVS, CDR2 FQNEAQ, per germline. V shed 5 bases and J shed 5 bases, with 12 bases lying between them. The CDR3 is CASSPGDLYGYTF. DNA of the CDR3: TGTGCCAGCAGCCCAGGGGACCTATATGGCTACACCTTC. Based on the CDR3 plus reference TRBV7-8 and TRBJ1-2, the full variable domain is GAGVSQSPRYKVAKRGQDVALRCDPISGHVSLFWYQQALGQGPEFLTYFQNEAQLDKSGLPSDRFFAERPEGSVSTLKIQRTQQEDSAVYLCASSPGDLYGYTFGSGTRLTVV.

The V gene is TRBV4-2, the J gene TRBJ2-7; possibly TRBD2 for D (6 bases). Germline CDR1 is LGHNA and CDR2 is YNFKEQ. The CDR3 is 17 amino acids. V was trimmed by 4 bases and J by 2 bases, leaving 21 bases between them. The CDR3 nucleotides read TGTGCCAGCAGCCTCCGGGTCACGGGAGTCGGTACCTACGAGCAGTACTTC. Protein sequence: CASSLRVTGVGTYEQYF.

The chain joins TRBV4-1 to TRBJ2-7; 9 bases align to TRBD1. CDR3 size: 16 residues. Trimming removed 3 bases from V and 4 bases from J; junction bases left unmatched: 10. CDR1 and CDR2 from the germline V gene are MGHRA and YSYEKL. The CDR3 reads CASSQGTQGAAYEQYF. The CDR3 bases are TGCGCCAGCAGCCAGGGAACACAGGGGGCTGCGTACGAGCAGTACTTC.

This clone was seen a single time. The chain carries TRBV5-1 and TRBJ2-1; TRBD2 aligns across 9 bases. There are 15 residues in the CDR3. Germline V gives CDR1 SGHRS, CDR2 YFSETQ. V lost 3 bases and J lost 4; bases outside the gene matches: 5. CDR3 residues: CASSSASGVYNEQFF. CDR3 in DNA: TGCGCCAGCAGCTCTGCTAGCGGGGTTTACAATGAGCAGTTCTTC.

The chain has TRBV5-1 and TRBJ2-6, with 10 bases fitting TRBD1. Per the germline V gene, CDR1 is SGHRS and CDR2 is YFSETQ. CDR3 length equals 21 residues. The J segment lost 2 bases and the V segment lost 1 base, leaving 15 bases of the junction unmatched. Here the CDR3 reads CASSLLGVRDRGSAGANVLTF. As DNA, the CDR3 is TGCGCCAGCAGCTTGTTAGGGGTCCGGGACAGGGGATCAGCTGGGGCCAACGTCCTGACTTTC. The variable domain in full, with the rest retrieved from reference TRBV5-1 and TRBJ2-6, is KAGVTQTPRYLIKTRGQQVTLSCSPISGHRSVSWYQQTPGQGLQFLFEYFSETQRNKGNFPGRFSGRQFSNSRSEMNVSTLELGDSALYLCASSLLGVRDRGSAGANVLTFGAGSRLTVL.

The CDR3, as DNA: TGTGCCTCTACCCTAGGAGGTGGGACAGATACGCAGTATTTT. Its protein product is CASTLGGGTDTQYF. The chain recombines TRBV6-1 with TRBJ2-3; D might be TRBD2 (5 bases). The CDR3 loop spans 14 amino acids. The V end was cut by 11 bases, the J end by 3 bases, with 18 bases between. CDR1 is MNHNS and CDR2 is SASEGT in the germline V gene.

The genes are TRBV14 and TRBJ1-1; maybe TRBD1 (6 bases). V shed 4 bases and J shed 0 bases, with 12 bases lying between them. Germline CDR1 and CDR2: SGHDN and FVKESK. The CDR3 is made up of 15 amino acids. CDR3 sequence reads: CASSRATGMNTEAFF. CDR3 coding DNA: TGTGCCAGCAGCCGGGCCACAGGGATGAACACTGAAGCTTTCTTT.

The chain uses TRBV5-1 and TRBJ2-1; 7 nucleotides align to TRBD1. Germline V gives CDR1 SGHRS, CDR2 YFSETQ. The CDR3 sequence is 15 residues long. The J segment lost 7 bases and the V segment lost 4 bases, leaving 11 bases of the junction unmatched. The CDR3 loop reads CASSVGGGQMNEQFF. DNA of the CDR3: TGCGCCAGCAGCGTTGGTGGGGGACAGATGAATGAGCAGTTCTTC.

This clone appeared once. The chain employs TRBV7-6 and TRBJ1-2; D uncertain. V was cut by 5 bases and J by 2 bases, with 12 bases left in between. This CDR3 is built from 14 residues. The germline V gene has CDR1 SGHVS and CDR2 FNYEAQ. The CDR3 spells CASSQLDGNYGYTF. The CDR3 nucleotides are TGTGCCAGCAGCCAGTTAGATGGCAACTATGGCTACACCTTC.

This clone was seen a few times. The V and J genes are TRBV28 and TRBJ2-2, with a possible D match to TRBD1 (7 bases). The CDR3 spans 14 residues. V lost 5 bases, J lost 7 bases, and 14 bases lay in between. Germline lookup yields CDR1 MDHEN and CDR2 SYDVKM. Here the CDR3 reads CASSAPGGGGELFF. As DNA, the CDR3 is TGTGCCAGCAGTGCTCCAGGGGGAGGCGGGGAGCTGTTTTTT.

CDR3 in DNA: TGTGCCAGCAGTACTAGCGGGACGTACAATGAGCAGTTCTTC. Encoded protein: CASSTSGTYNEQFF. The V call is TRBV2, the J call TRBJ2-1, with 10 bases identical to TRBD2. The V segment lost 5 bases and the J segment 4 bases; nucleotides outside the gene matches: 2. Germline-derived CDR1 and CDR2 are SNHLY and FYNNEI. The length of the CDR3 is 14 residues.

This chain uses TRBV18 with TRBJ2-2; D not certain. This CDR3 has 16 residues. CDR1 and CDR2 from the germline V gene are KGHSH and LQKENI. Between the trimmed V and J ends, which lost 4 bases and 2 bases, there was a span of 14 bases. Here the CDR3 DNA reads TGTGCCAGCTCACGTAATACAAACCTAAACACCGGGGAGCTGTTTTTT. It translates to CASSRNTNLNTGELFF.

This sequence joins TRBV2 and TRBJ2-7; D is unresolved. CDR3 length: 14 residues. Trimming removed 8 bases from V and 6 bases from J, with 20 bases in between. Germline CDR1 reads SNHLY; CDR2 reads FYNNEI. For the CDR3, the DNA is TGTGCCAGCGGTCGACTCCCCAATGTTGGCGAGCAGTACTTC. This encodes CASGRLPNVGEQYF.

The genes are TRBV6-6 and TRBJ2-7, with 9 bases aligning to TRBD2. After removal of 6 bases from V and 4 bases from J, the junction contained 7 bases not matched to a gene. This CDR3 region has 14 residues. From germline, CDR1 is MNHNY and CDR2 SVGAGI (reference sequence). The CDR3: CASRSPGLAYEQYF. DNA of the CDR3: TGTGCCAGCAGGTCCCCGGGACTAGCTTACGAGCAGTACTTC.

The chain's CDR3 is CAISESGRQGAPGTQYF. The CDR3 DNA reads as TGTGCCATCAGTGAGTCGGGAAGGCAGGGGGCCCCCGGTACGCAGTATTTT. The chain couples TRBV10-3 to TRBJ2-3; 8 nucleotides align to TRBD1. This CDR3 comprises 17 residues. The germline CDR1 and CDR2 sequences are ENHRY and SYGVKD. The V gene end was trimmed by 0 bases and the J gene end by 8 bases; junction bases not matched to a gene: 13.

The genes are TRBV5-6 and TRBJ2-2; tentatively, D is TRBD2 (6 bases). CDR3 size: 15 residues. Germline CDR1 and CDR2: SGHDT and YYEEEE. The V end lost 4 bases, the J end lost 4 bases, and 14 bases lay between the germline ends. The CDR3, as DNA: TGTGCCAGCAGCGATGACGGACTATTCACCGGGGAGCTGTTTTTT. The encoded protein is CASSDDGLFTGELFF.

The chain employs TRBV29-1 and TRBJ1-2, with a tentative D call TRBD1 (6 bases). Trimming took 2 bases from V and 8 from J, leaving 15 bases between them. Germline V gene sequence: CDR1 SQVTM, CDR2 ANQGSEA. The CDR3 covers 13 residues. CDR3 amino acids: CSVESRGSRGYTF. CDR3 coding DNA: TGCAGCGTTGAATCCAGGGGAAGTCGCGGCTACACCTTC.